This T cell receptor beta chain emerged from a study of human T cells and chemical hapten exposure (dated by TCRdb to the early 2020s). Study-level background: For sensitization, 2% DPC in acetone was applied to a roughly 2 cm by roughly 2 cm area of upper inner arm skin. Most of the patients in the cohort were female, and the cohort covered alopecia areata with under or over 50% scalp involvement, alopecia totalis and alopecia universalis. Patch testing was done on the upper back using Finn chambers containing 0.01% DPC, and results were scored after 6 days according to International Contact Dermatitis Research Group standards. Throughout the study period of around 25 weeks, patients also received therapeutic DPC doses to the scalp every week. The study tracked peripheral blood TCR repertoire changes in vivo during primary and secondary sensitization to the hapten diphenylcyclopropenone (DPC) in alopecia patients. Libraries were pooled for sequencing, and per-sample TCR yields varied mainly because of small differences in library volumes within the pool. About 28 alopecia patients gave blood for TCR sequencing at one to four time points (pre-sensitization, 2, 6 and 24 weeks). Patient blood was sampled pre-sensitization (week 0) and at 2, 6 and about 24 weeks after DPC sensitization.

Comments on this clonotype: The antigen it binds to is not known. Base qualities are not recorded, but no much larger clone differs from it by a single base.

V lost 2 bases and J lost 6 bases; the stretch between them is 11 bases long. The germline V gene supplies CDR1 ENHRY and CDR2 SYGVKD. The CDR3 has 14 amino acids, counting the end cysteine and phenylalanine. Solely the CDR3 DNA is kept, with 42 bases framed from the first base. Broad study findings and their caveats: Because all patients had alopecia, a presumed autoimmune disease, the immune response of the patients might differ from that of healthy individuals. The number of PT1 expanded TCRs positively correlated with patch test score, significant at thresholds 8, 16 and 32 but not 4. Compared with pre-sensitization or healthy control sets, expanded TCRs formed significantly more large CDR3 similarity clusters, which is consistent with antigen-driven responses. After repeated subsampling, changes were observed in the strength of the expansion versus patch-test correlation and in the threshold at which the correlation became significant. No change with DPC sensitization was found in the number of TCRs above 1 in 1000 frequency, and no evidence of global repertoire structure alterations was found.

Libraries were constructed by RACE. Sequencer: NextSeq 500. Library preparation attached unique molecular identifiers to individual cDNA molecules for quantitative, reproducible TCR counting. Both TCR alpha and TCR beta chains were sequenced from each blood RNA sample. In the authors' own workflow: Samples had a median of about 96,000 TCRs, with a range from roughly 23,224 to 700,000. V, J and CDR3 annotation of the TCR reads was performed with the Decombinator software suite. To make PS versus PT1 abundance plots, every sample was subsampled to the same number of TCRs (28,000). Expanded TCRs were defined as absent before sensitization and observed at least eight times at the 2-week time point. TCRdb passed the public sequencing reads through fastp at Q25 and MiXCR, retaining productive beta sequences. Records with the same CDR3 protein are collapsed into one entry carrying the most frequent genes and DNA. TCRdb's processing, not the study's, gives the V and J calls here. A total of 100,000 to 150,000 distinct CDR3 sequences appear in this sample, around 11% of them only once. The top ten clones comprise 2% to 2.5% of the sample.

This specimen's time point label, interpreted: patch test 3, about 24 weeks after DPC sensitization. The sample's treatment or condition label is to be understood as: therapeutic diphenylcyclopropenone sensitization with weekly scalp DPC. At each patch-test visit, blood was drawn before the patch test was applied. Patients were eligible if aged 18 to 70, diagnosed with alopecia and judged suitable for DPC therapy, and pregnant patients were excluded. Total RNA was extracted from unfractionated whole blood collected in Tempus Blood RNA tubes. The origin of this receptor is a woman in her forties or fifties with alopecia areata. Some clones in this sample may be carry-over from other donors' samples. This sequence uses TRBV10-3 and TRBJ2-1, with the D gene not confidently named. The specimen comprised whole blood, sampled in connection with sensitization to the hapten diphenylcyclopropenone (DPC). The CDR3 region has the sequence CAISEMWAGNEQFF. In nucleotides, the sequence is TGTGCCATCAGTGAGATGTGGGCAGGCAATGAGCAGTTCTTC.